The present TCR beta chain was sequenced within a study of regulatory T cells in long-lasting Graves disease. Whole-study results and caveats: The study found TRBV28, TRBJ1-2 and TRBJ2-5 favored in persistent disease. Because few samples were included, accuracy may have been lower.

This clonotype was seen ten or more times. Its specificity is not known. At one end the junction does not follow the germline gene, possibly because of a read error. The time point denotes: persistent/refractory GD, antithyroid drugs over 5 years with positive TRAb. PBMC RNA was the source of the TCR library. In building TCR beta libraries, iRepertoire HTBI primers were used together with Arm-PCR of CDR3 regions. A single record per CDR3 protein comes from TCRdb applying MiXCR to the multiplex PCR reads. Of roughly 400,000 distinct CDR3 sequences listed, roughly 20% are singletons. CDR3 length: 12 amino acids. Per the germline V gene, CDR1 is SSHAT and CDR2 is FNYEAQ (reference sequence).

Sequencing used peripheral blood mononuclear cells (PBMCs), obtained when the disease was refractory, from a patient treated with antithyroid drugs. This clonotype was sampled from a female donor with Graves disease. The chain employs TRBV7-7 and TRBJ2-5; perhaps TRBD2 as D (5 bases). The CDR3 is CASSRAEGTQYF. CDR3 sequence (DNA): TGTGCTAGCAGCCGGGCTGAGGGGACCCAGTACTTC.